This passage covers 7 T cell receptor beta chains from one sample sequenced in a study of blood T cell repertoires in COVID-19. Method: immunoSEQ multiplex PCR; TCRdb's copy keeps in-frame clones and lacks some. The sample lists about 160,000 clones, approximately 84% occurring once. Sequenced sample: peripheral blood. Source of these receptors: a young man with active or convalescent COVID-19.

The V call is TRBV28, the J call TRBJ2-6; D is possibly TRBD1 (5 bases). The germline CDR1 and CDR2 sequences are MDHEN and SYDVKM. Trimming took 0 bases from V and 0 from J, leaving 15 bases between them. CDR3 length equals 19 residues. The CDR3 coding sequence is TGTGCCAGCAGTTTATGGGGGCAGGGTGGTATCTCTGGGGCCAACGTCCTGACTTTC. As protein: CASSLWGQGGISGANVLTF.

This clone appeared a single time. The chain carries TRBV6-2 or TRBV6-3 and TRBJ2-7, with TRBD1 matching 10 bases. Germline CDR1 reads MNHEY; CDR2 reads SVGEGT. The CDR3 covers 17 residues. Losses at the gene ends were 1 base for V and 3 bases for J; bases not matched to a gene: 9. The CDR3 DNA reads TGTGCCAGCAGTTACTTTCAGGGACAGGGGTTTATCTACGAGCAGTACTTC. This encodes CASSYFQGQGFIYEQYF.

The rearrangement links TRBV5-4 to TRBJ1-6; D is possibly TRBD1 (6 bases). The germline V gene has CDR1 SGHNT and CDR2 YYREEE (reference sequence). The CDR3 extends over 16 amino acids. Deletions cut 0 bases from V and 3 bases from J, with 10 bases between. Written as DNA, the CDR3 is TGTGCCAGCAGCTTGGCAAAGGGGGTCTATAATTCACCCCTCCACTTT. This encodes CASSLAKGVYNSPLHF.

This chain connects TRBV7-8 to TRBJ2-3; TRBD2 aligns across 13 bases. The germline V gene has CDR1 SGHVS and CDR2 FQNEAQ. The CDR3 is 19 residues long. V dropped 0 bases and J dropped 4; count of bases not matched to a gene: 10. In DNA, the CDR3 is TGTGCCAGCAGCTTAGCGGAAACTAGCGGGAGGGCCCTCCCAGATACGCAGTATTTT. Translated, it gives CASSLAETSGRALPDTQYF.

The V gene is TRBV19, the J gene TRBJ2-7; unclear D gene. V lost 4 bases, J lost 4 bases, and 11 bases lay in between. The CDR3 consists of 13 residues. Germline lookup yields CDR1 LNHDA and CDR2 SQIVND (reference sequence). The CDR3: CASSTRPTYEQYF. Here the CDR3 DNA reads TGTGCCAGTAGTACACGACCGACTTACGAGCAGTACTTC.

This chain uses TRBV11-2 with TRBJ2-2; no reliable D call. Trimming shortened V by 4 bases and J by 4 bases, and 19 bases separated the two germline ends. The CDR3 runs 17 residues. CDR1 and CDR2 (germline): SGHAT, FQNNGV. The CDR3 loop is CASSSPRDNSRTGELFF. CDR3 nucleotide sequence: TGTGCCAGCAGCTCCCCCCGAGATAATTCGCGCACCGGGGAGCTGTTTTTT.

The chain carries TRBV6-5 and TRBJ1-6; no firm D call. Germline CDR1 is MNHEY and CDR2 is SVGAGI. This CDR3 has 13 amino acids. Trimming removed 6 bases at V and 7 bases at J, with 10 bases between. CDR3 sequence: CASRNSLNSPLHF. The CDR3 region has the DNA TGTGCCAGCAGAAATTCTTTAAATTCACCCCTCCACTTT.